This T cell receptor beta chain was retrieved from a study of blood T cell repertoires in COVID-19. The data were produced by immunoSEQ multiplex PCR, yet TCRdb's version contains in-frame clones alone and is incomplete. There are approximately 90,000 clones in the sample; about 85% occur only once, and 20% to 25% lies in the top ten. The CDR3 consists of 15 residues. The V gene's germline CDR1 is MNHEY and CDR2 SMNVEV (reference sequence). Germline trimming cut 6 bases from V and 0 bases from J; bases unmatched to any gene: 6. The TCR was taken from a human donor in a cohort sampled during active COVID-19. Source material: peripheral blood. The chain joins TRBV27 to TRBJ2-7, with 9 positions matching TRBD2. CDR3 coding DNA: TGTGCCAGCAGACCTAGCGGGGTGAGCTCCTACGAGCAGTACTTC. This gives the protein CASRPSGVSSYEQYF.